This T cell receptor beta chain was retrieved from a study of blood T cells in healthy people across ages. For this clonotype: A much larger clone lies one base from this, so it may be a read error.

The CDR3 is 12 residues long. Primed by a sample-barcoded 5' primer and a J-beta primer mix, a second PCR proceeded for roughly 6 to 12 cycles. TCRdb itself ran the 5' RACE reads through MiXCR, one entry per CDR3 protein. The sample has 590,000 or so distinct CDR3 sequences, roughly 31% seen once. The specimen sequenced was blood. The rearrangement uses TRBV12-3 or TRBV12-4 and TRBJ1-2; D is perhaps TRBD1 (5 bases). This sequence was found in a woman older than 75 in good health. CDR3 DNA: TGTACCAGCAGGGCAGGCAACTATGGCTACACCTTC. Protein: CTSRAGNYGYTF.